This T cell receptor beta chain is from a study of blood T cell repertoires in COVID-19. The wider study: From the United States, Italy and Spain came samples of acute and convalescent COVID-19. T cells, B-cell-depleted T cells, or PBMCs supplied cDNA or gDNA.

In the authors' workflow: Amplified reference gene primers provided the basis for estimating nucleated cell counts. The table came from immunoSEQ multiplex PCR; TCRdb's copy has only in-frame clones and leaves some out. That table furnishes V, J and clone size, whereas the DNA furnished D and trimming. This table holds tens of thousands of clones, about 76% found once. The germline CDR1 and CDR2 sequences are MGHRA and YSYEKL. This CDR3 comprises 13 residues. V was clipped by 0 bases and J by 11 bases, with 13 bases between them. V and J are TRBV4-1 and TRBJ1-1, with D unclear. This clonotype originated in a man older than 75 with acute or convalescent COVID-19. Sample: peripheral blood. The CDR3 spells CASSQDSGGRAFF. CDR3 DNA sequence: TGCGCCAGCAGCCAAGATTCGGGAGGGCGCGCTTTCTTT.